This T cell receptor beta chain stems from a study of T cell repertoires in cytomegalovirus infection. At the level of the study: Signatures in public TCR beta sequences pointed to both CMV infection and matching HLA type.

TCRdb re-called the reads with MiXCR, one entry per CDR3 protein. Among roughly 920,000 distinct CDR3 sequences listed, around 30% were seen once. Germline trimming cut 0 bases from V and 8 bases from J; bases unmatched to any gene: 15. Germline V gene sequence: CDR1 MNHEY, CDR2 SMNVEV (reference sequence). The CDR3 contains 18 residues. Worth noting for this clonotype: Its antigen is still unknown.

Whole-study results and caveats: People with CMV and the relevant HLA were identified by cumulative public TCR beta family frequency.

The chain is built from TRBV27 and TRBJ2-1; 8 nucleotides agree with TRBD2. The source was cultured CD8+ T cells from PBMCs, collected from culture after CMV antigen stimulation. The receptor comes from a human donor in good health (CMV status not recorded). Some clones in this sample may be carry-over from other donors' samples. CDR3 protein: CASSLSPASGLKGDEQFF. The CDR3 DNA reads TGTGCCAGCAGTTTATCCCCGGCTAGCGGGCTAAAGGGCGATGAGCAGTTCTTC.